A single sample is the source of the 20 T cell receptor beta chains below, sequenced in a study of cytomegalovirus exposure and HLA in healthy donors. With 60 Vbeta and 13 Jbeta primers, the PCR was carried out. Only in-frame clones appear in the TCRdb table, and some are missing; sequencing was by immunoSEQ multiplex PCR. Of about 160,000 clones detected, 70% to 85% appear once; the ten largest clones hold more than 4%. Input material: PBMCs. The origin of the receptors is a man between 40 and 49 years old in good health and CMV-seronegative.

The sample holds a few counts of this clone. The rearrangement links TRBV7-9 to TRBJ2-3; the match to TRBD1 covers 7 bases. The CDR3 spans 16 residues. V shed 6 bases and J 3 bases; nucleotides not matched to a gene: 12. Germline CDR1 and CDR2: SEHNR and FQNEAQ (reference sequence). The CDR3 is CASSRLQGIGTDTQYF. The CDR3 region has the DNA TGTGCCAGCAGTCGATTACAGGGGATTGGTACAGATACGCAGTATTTT. The entire variable domain, with the rest obtained from reference TRBV7-9 and TRBJ2-3, is as follows: DTGVSQNPRHKITKRGQNVTFRCDPISEHNRLYWYRQTLGQGPEFLTYFQNEAQLEKSRLLSDRFSAERPKGSFSTLEIQRTEQGDSAMYLCASSRLQGIGTDTQYFGPGTRLTVL.

The genes are TRBV6-1 and TRBJ2-1; TRBD2 matches 8 bases. Germline CDR1 MNHNS, CDR2 SASEGT. This CDR3 spans 15 amino acids. Unmatched junction bases numbered 4, after V lost 1 base and J lost 5 bases. CDR3 nucleotide sequence: TGTGCCAGCAGTGAAGTTGCGCGGGGGGACAATGAGCAGTTCTTC. It yields the protein CASSEVARGDNEQFF.

This chain joins TRBV6-1 and TRBJ2-7, with D possibly matching TRBD2 (5 bases). Looked up from germline, CDR1 is MNHNS and CDR2 is SASEGT. The CDR3 extends over 14 amino acids. Trimming removed 7 bases at V and 0 bases at J, with 13 bases between. CDR3 in DNA: TGTGCCAGCACTACGACGGGGAGCTCCTACGAGCAGTACTTC. Its protein is CASTTTGSSYEQYF.

The V call is TRBV6-1, the J call TRBJ2-5, with D possibly TRBD2 on 5 matching bases. The J call is uncertain, as TRBJ2-7 better fits the DNA end. The CDR3 is 14 amino acids. The germline gives CDR1 MNHNS, CDR2 SASEGT. In DNA, the CDR3 is TGTGCCAGCAGTGGACCGGGATCTTCTTACGAGCAGTACTTC. Its translation: CASSGPGSSYEQYF.

This chain uses TRBV30 with TRBJ1-3; a weak D match, TRBD1 (6 bases). Germline V gives CDR1 GTSNPN, CDR2 SVGIG (reference sequence). Trimming pared 4 bases from V and 5 bases from J, leaving 15 bases between. CDR3 size: 14 residues. The CDR3 DNA reads as TGTGCCTGGACCCATTCAGGGGCCAGAAACACCATATATTTT. Protein product: CAWTHSGARNTIYF. The full variable domain, its missing parts supplied by reference TRBV30 and TRBJ1-3, is SQTIHQWPATLVQPVGSPLSLECTVEGTSNPNLYWYRQAAGRGLQLLFYSVGIGQISSEVPQNLSASRPQDRQFILSSKKLLLSDSGFYLCAWTHSGARNTIYFGEGSWLTVV.

V usage is TRBV4-3 and J usage is TRBJ2-1; 8 nucleotides align to TRBD2. Looked up from germline, CDR1 is LGHNA and CDR2 is YSLEER. This CDR3 is 15 amino acids long. Losses at the gene ends were 4 bases for V and 5 bases for J; bases not matched to a gene: 7. CDR3 nucleotides: TGCGCCAGCAGCCTTGCGGGGGGTCCCAACAATGAGCAGTTCTTC. Translated: CASSLAGGPNNEQFF.

The rearrangement joins TRBV11-2 to TRBJ2-1; D perhaps matches TRBD1 (6 bases). Per germline, CDR1 SGHAT and CDR2 FQNNGV. Trimming stripped 9 bases from V and 7 bases from J, with 19 bases between. The CDR3 is 14 residues long. Here the CDR3 DNA reads TGTGCCAGTTTCGAGGGACAAGGTATGAATGAGCAGTTCTTC. Encoded protein: CASFEGQGMNEQFF.

The V call is TRBV5-1, the J call TRBJ2-6; 7 bases map to TRBD2. From germline, CDR1 is SGHRS and CDR2 YFSETQ. Trimming removed 7 bases from V and 2 bases from J; junction bases left unmatched: 9. The CDR3 covers 16 residues. The CDR3, as DNA: TGCGCCAGCCGGGTGGGGGGGTCCCCTGGGGCCAACGTCCTGACTTTC. This sequence encodes CASRVGGSPGANVLTF.

The gene calls are TRBV30 and TRBJ2-1; 8 nucleotides agree with TRBD2. Trimming at V came to 2 bases and at J to 9 bases, leaving 6 bases not matched to a gene. CDR1 is GTSNPN, CDR2 SVGIG, per germline (reference sequence). This CDR3 has 13 residues. The DNA of the CDR3 is TGTGCCTGGAGTACAGGCGGGGGGCCTGAGCAGTTCTTC. This codes for CAWSTGGGPEQFF.

This clone was found a few times. The J gene is TRBJ1-5, the V gene TRBV5-1; D might be TRBD1 (6 bases). Germline values: CDR1 SGHRS, CDR2 YFSETQ. Trimming removed 0 bases from V and 1 base from J, with 14 bases in between. The CDR3 spans 17 residues. CDR3 in amino acids: CASSLVPQGMSNQPQHF. In DNA form, the CDR3 reads TGCGCCAGCAGCTTGGTACCACAGGGAATGAGCAATCAGCCCCAGCATTTT.

This clone was observed a few times. The rearrangement links TRBV5-6 to TRBJ2-7, with 9 bases lining up with TRBD1. The CDR3 covers 16 residues. From germline, CDR1 is SGHDT and CDR2 YYEEEE. V shed 1 base and J 3 bases; nucleotides not matched to a gene: 8. The DNA of the CDR3 is TGTGCCAGCAGCTTGCCGGGACAGGGTGTGGGCTACGAGCAGTACTTC. Residues: CASSLPGQGVGYEQYF.

The CDR3, as DNA: TGCGCCAGCAGCACAGGGGGCGCGGGCACTGAAGCTTTCTTT. Encoded protein: CASSTGGAGTEAFF. This chain uses TRBV10-1 with TRBJ1-1; the match to TRBD1 covers 9 bases. Trimming at V came to 6 bases and at J to 4 bases, leaving 6 bases not matched to a gene. This CDR3 comprises 14 residues. In germline, CDR1 is WNHNN, CDR2 SYGVQD (reference sequence).

The chain has TRBV7-8 and TRBJ1-3; D call uncertain. V lost 5 bases and J 4 bases, leaving 15 bases between the germline ends. This CDR3 is built from 15 residues. From germline, CDR1 is SGHVS and CDR2 FQNEAQ. As DNA, the CDR3 is TGTGCCAGCAGCCCCTTACGGGGAGAGGGAAACACCATATATTTT. Its translation is CASSPLRGEGNTIYF. Combining the CDR3 with reference TRBV7-8 and TRBJ1-3 gives the whole variable domain GAGVSQSPRYKVAKRGQDVALRCDPISGHVSLFWYQQALGQGPEFLTYFQNEAQLDKSGLPSDRFFAERPEGSVSTLKIQRTQQEDSAVYLCASSPLRGEGNTIYFGEGSWLTVV.

The chain joins TRBV19 to TRBJ2-2, with D uncertain. The germline V gene has CDR1 LNHDA and CDR2 SQIVND (reference sequence). This CDR3 region has 12 residues. V lost 3 bases to trimming and J lost 6 bases, with 5 bases between them. The CDR3 DNA sequence: TGTGCCAGTAGTATTCTCGCCGGGGAGCTGTTTTTT. Translation gives CASSILAGELFF.

V gene TRBV5-1 combines with J gene TRBJ2-7, with 7 bases aligning to TRBD1. With V trimmed by 2 bases and J by 8 bases, 4 bases remained unmatched. Germline V gives CDR1 SGHRS, CDR2 YFSETQ. The CDR3 contains 12 residues. The CDR3 DNA reads as TGCGCCAGCAGCTTCGGGACAGTCAAGCAGTACTTC. This encodes CASSFGTVKQYF. Looking up the rest from reference TRBV5-1 and TRBJ2-7 gives the full variable domain: KAGVTQTPRYLIKTRGQQVTLSCSPISGHRSVSWYQQTPGQGLQFLFEYFSETQRNKGNFPGRFSGRQFSNSRSEMNVSTLELGDSALYLCASSFGTVKQYFGPGTRLTVT.

The genes are TRBV5-1 and TRBJ1-4; D might be TRBD1 (6 bases). Trimming stripped 4 bases from V and 6 bases from J, with 16 bases between. The CDR3 consists of 15 residues. The V gene's germline CDR1 is SGHRS and CDR2 YFSETQ. The CDR3 is CASSATGTPDEKLFF. For the CDR3, the DNA is TGCGCCAGCAGCGCGACCGGGACACCGGATGAAAAACTGTTTTTT.

The rearrangement joins TRBV18 to TRBJ2-5, with D tentatively TRBD2 (6 bases). V was shortened by 5 bases and J by 5 bases, with 18 bases between the two germline ends. The CDR3 consists of 15 residues. Germline V gene sequence: CDR1 KGHSH, CDR2 LQKENI. Here the CDR3 DNA reads TGTGCCAGCTCAAACACACAGGAGGGCCGGGAGACCCAGTACTTC. This gives the protein CASSNTQEGRETQYF.

Details on this clone: Additional DNA sequences in this sample encode the identical CDR3. The chain uses TRBV19 and TRBJ2-5; maybe TRBD2 (6 bases). Between the trimmed V and J ends, which lost 9 bases and 2 bases, there was a span of 13 bases. The germline gives CDR1 LNHDA, CDR2 SQIVND (reference sequence). The CDR3 runs to 13 residues. The CDR3 sequence is CASGPGLQETQYF. DNA for the CDR3: TGTGCCAGCGGGCCGGGACTGCAAGAGACCCAGTACTTC. The full variable domain, completed using reference TRBV19 and TRBJ2-5, is DGGITQSPKYLFRKEGQNVTLSCEQNLNHDAMYWYRQDPGQGLRLIYYSQIVNDFQKGDIAEGYSVSREKKESFPLTVTSAQKNPTAFYLCASGPGLQETQYFGPGTRLLVL.

This clone was seen a few times. This chain connects TRBV30 to TRBJ2-2; 7 bases line up with TRBD1. The J segment lost 3 bases and the V segment lost 2 bases, leaving 6 bases of the junction unmatched. The germline gives CDR1 GTSNPN, CDR2 SVGIG (reference sequence). The CDR3 is 15 residues long. The CDR3 sequence is CAWSTGAQDTGELFF. In DNA form, the CDR3 reads TGTGCCTGGAGTACAGGGGCGCAGGACACCGGGGAGCTGTTTTTT.

The sample holds a few counts of this clone. The chain carries TRBV10-2 and TRBJ2-1, with D perhaps TRBD1 (6 bases). The germline V and J ends were trimmed by 3 bases and 5 bases, with 11 bases remaining between them. Germline CDR1 WSHSY, CDR2 SAAADI. The CDR3 runs to 14 residues. CDR3 in amino acids: CASSEGTLNNEQFF. DNA of the CDR3: TGCGCCAGCAGTGAAGGGACACTTAACAATGAGCAGTTCTTC.